This entry is about one T cell receptor beta chain. This sample stems from a study of blood T cell repertoires in COVID-19. Here immunoSEQ multiplex PCR was the method, and the copy in TCRdb shows in-frame clones only, minus some. The table lists some 250,000 clones, about 89% of them singletons. Adults between about 18 and 89 years of age took part from 20 to 25 US areas. This TCR was sampled from a man in his forties who had recovered from COVID-19. Sequenced material: PBMCs or T cells enriched from blood (not recorded which).

The DNA of the CDR3 is TGTGCCAGCAGTGATTACCGAGGGAAAAGGCAGACCCAGTACTTC. Its protein is CASSDYRGKRQTQYF. The rearrangement joins TRBV25-1 to TRBJ2-5; tentative D call: TRBD2 (5 bases). CDR3 length: 15 amino acids. V was shortened by 3 bases and J by 6 bases, with 17 bases between the two germline ends. Per germline, CDR1 MGHDK and CDR2 SYGVNS.